This is a list of T cell receptor beta chains from one sample in a study of blood T cell repertoires in COVID-19. The protocol was immunoSEQ multiplex PCR, while the TCRdb copy is restricted to in-frame clones and leaves out a portion. The table has about 100,000 clones, 70% to 80% seen once. What was sequenced was peripheral blood. The receptors derive from a human donor in a cohort sampled during active COVID-19. Each CDR3 is given without its conserved first and last residue. Each record gives: V gene, J gene, CDR3 length, CDR3 protein.

V: TRBV6-5; J: TRBJ2-7; length: 12; CDR3: ASRIISGSDEQY
V: TRBV5-4; J: TRBJ2-3; length: 11; CDR3: ASSSGGTDTQY
V: TRBV4-3; J: TRBJ1-6; length: 13; CDR3: ASSHQGQGGSPLH
V: TRBV15; J: TRBJ1-4; length: 11; CDR3: ATSRNSGEKLF
V: TRBV30; J: TRBJ2-7; length: 13; CDR3: AWRTPGQPFYEQY
V: TRBV6-6; J: TRBJ1-3; length: 11; CDR3: AAGGASGNTIY
V: TRBV5-1; J: TRBJ1-2; length: 12; CDR3: ASSLPGIGYGYT
V: TRBV4-2; J: TRBJ2-7; length: 14; CDR3: ASSQLAGDEVYEQY
V: TRBV18; J: TRBJ1-2; length: 11; CDR3: ASSPPGQPKNT
V: TRBV4-3; J: TRBJ2-5; length: 11; CDR3: ASSRDYGETQY
V: TRBV2; J: TRBJ2-1; length: 12; CDR3: ASSPAESYNEQF
V: TRBV5-4; J: TRBJ1-6; length: 12; CDR3: ASSLGGGHSPLH
V: TRBV5-5; J: TRBJ2-1; length: 12; CDR3: ASSHAREGNEQF
V: TRBV2; J: TRBJ2-7; length: 12; CDR3: ASKFGGAYDEQY
V: TRBV5-4; J: TRBJ2-7; length: 12; CDR3: ASSLDRGQDEQY
V: TRBV7-7; J: TRBJ2-2; length: 12; CDR3: ASSLGPRGGELF
V: TRBV12-3/TRBV12-4; J: TRBJ1-2; length: 10; CDR3: ASTEQGGGYT
V: TRBV5-1; J: TRBJ2-1; length: 13; CDR3: ASSSIAGGLNEQF
V: TRBV28; J: TRBJ1-1; length: 13; CDR3: ASSLFGVSGTEAF
V: TRBV6-5; J: TRBJ2-7; length: 11; CDR3: ASTSGQSYEQY
V: TRBV7-9; J: TRBJ2-7; length: 12; CDR3: ASSSQGETREQY
V: TRBV5-5; J: TRBJ2-1; length: 11; CDR3: ASSVDSTDEQF
V: TRBV4-1; J: TRBJ2-1; length: 12; CDR3: ASSQVLAGDEQF
V: TRBV10-1; J: TRBJ1-1; length: 11; CDR3: ASSVSGGTEAF
V: TRBV5-1; J: TRBJ2-1; length: 16; CDR3: ASSLGLAGEVGYNEQF
V: TRBV2; J: TRBJ2-2; length: 15; CDR3: AIKIAGGPGGTGELF
V: TRBV18; J: TRBJ2-1; length: 12; CDR3: ASSLRREYNEQF
V: TRBV7-6; J: TRBJ2-5; length: 13; CDR3: ASSLVGGTQETQY
V: TRBV10-3; J: TRBJ2-7; length: 11; CDR3: AISEVGSYEQY
V: TRBV19; J: TRBJ2-7; length: 12; CDR3: ATSDGSHSYEQY
V: TRBV7-9; J: TRBJ2-7; length: 12; CDR3: ASSESSGRREQY